The source of this T cell receptor (beta chain) is a study of CD8 T cells in ankylosing spondylitis. Germline-derived CDR1 and CDR2 are WSHSY and SAAADI. The CDR3 runs 14 residues. V lost 8 bases, J lost 2 bases, and 14 bases lay in between. This clonotype was picked up many times. It was by quantitative 5'-RACE with molecular barcodes that TCR beta libraries were made. TCRdb passed the 5' RACE reads through MiXCR, listing each CDR3 protein once. There are around 150,000 distinct CDR3 sequences in the sample; around a tenth occur only once, and roughly 28% lies in the top ten. The chain is built from TRBV10-2 and TRBJ2-3; D remains ambiguous. Sequencing was done on a sample of blood, either unsorted or a sorted T cell fraction (not recorded which). The source of this sequence is a male donor with ankylosing spondylitis or in good health (not recorded which). As DNA, the CDR3 is TGCGCCAGCGGGCCGCCCTGGAACACAGATACGCAGTATTTT. Its translation is CASGPPWNTDTQYF.